These T cell receptor beta chains were read from a single sample in a study of T cell responses to AZD1222 COVID-19 vaccine. Measured with immunoSEQ multiplex PCR; TCRdb has only the in-frame clones, and not every one. The table has over 70,000 clones, 85% seen once. The material was peripheral blood, obtained on day 0 of AZD1222 vaccination. All receptors derive from an adult in good health. Both conserved end residues are trimmed from each CDR3.

V: TRBV6-5
J: TRBJ1-3
CDR3: AMADYGNTIY

V: TRBV7-2
J: TRBJ2-1
CDR3: ASGPSGLGGEQF

V: TRBV6-6
J: TRBJ2-3
CDR3: ASSYSKSTDTQY

V: TRBV7-9
J: TRBJ2-7
CDR3: ASSFRDGLNEQY

V: TRBV4-1
J: TRBJ2-6
CDR3: ASSQEGGAGWGSGANVLT

V: TRBV9
J: TRBJ2-7
CDR3: ASSLRGEQY

V: TRBV7-9
J: TRBJ2-1
CDR3: ASRGNNEQF

V: TRBV9
J: TRBJ1-2
CDR3: ASSSPTGGHYGYT

V: TRBV12-3/TRBV12-4
J: TRBJ1-3
CDR3: ASRYGAGNTIY

V: TRBV5-1
J: TRBJ1-4
CDR3: ASSLEGQTEKLF

V: TRBV7-8
J: TRBJ2-1
CDR3: ASSATGTASNEQF

V: TRBV14
J: TRBJ1-2
CDR3: ASSDRGSYGYT

V: TRBV5-1
J: TRBJ2-2
CDR3: ASSLEAGDHTGELF

V: TRBV5-4
J: TRBJ1-1
CDR3: ASSLERVGNTEAF

V: TRBV6-5
J: TRBJ1-1
CDR3: ASSPGTGMNTEAF

V: TRBV6-5
J: TRBJ1-6
CDR3: ASRGEGWNSPLH

V: TRBV5-8
J: TRBJ1-5
CDR3: ASSPGHQRPQH

V: TRBV16
J: TRBJ1-5
CDR3: ASSVDGSNQPQH

V: TRBV29-1
J: TRBJ1-3
CDR3: SVEEGDGGNTIY

V: TRBV5-1
J: TRBJ1-1
CDR3: ASSLLPMDTEAF

V: TRBV5-1
J: TRBJ2-1
CDR3: ASSLVGYEQF

V: TRBV10-2
J: TRBJ2-7
CDR3: ASRGFPGLAGGSSYEQY

V: TRBV4-1
J: TRBJ2-1
CDR3: ASSHRGQGANEQF

V: TRBV19
J: TRBJ1-2
CDR3: ASRWDTKGGYT